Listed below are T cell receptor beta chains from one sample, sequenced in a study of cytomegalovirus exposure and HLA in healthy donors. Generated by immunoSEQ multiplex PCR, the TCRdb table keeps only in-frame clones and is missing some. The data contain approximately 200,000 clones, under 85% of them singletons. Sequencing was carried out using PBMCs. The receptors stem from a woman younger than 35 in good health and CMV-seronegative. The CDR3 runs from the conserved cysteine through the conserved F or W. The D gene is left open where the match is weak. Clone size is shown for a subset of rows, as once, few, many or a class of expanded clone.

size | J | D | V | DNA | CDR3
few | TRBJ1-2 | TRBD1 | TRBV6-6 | TGTGCCAGCAGTTACGGACAGGCCTATGGCTACACCTTC | CASSYGQAYGYTF
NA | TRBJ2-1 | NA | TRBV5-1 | TGCGCCAGCTCCCCGGAGGGGGCCGGGGCCGAGCAGTTCTTC | CASSPEGAGAEQFF
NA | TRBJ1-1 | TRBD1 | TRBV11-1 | TGTGCCAGCAGCACGTGGACAGGGGGCACTGAAGCTTTCTTT | CASSTWTGGTEAFF
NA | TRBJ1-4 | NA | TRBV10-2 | TGCGCCAGCAGGGACAGCGATGAAAAACTGTTTTTT | CASRDSDEKLFF
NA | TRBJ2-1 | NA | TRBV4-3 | TGCGCCAGCAGCCAAGTGGTCAATAGCGGAGCAATGGACAATGAGCAGTTCTTC | CASSQVVNSGAMDNEQFF
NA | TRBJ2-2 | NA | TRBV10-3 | TGTGCCATCAGTGGCGGGCGCGGGGAGCTGTTTTTT | CAISGGRGELFF
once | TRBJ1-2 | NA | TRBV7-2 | TGTGCCAGCAGCTCGACAGGATCGGATGGCTACACCTTC | CASSSTGSDGYTF
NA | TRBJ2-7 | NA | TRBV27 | TGTGCCAGCAGTTTTGTGGGGGCGAGAGAGCAGTACTTC | CASSFVGAREQYF
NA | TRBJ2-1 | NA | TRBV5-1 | TGCGCCAGCAGCCCGAGCGGGTTGAGCTCCTACAATGAGCAGTTCTTC | CASSPSGLSSYNEQFF
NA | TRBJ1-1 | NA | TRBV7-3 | TGTGCCAGCAGCTTATCAGGGGTGAACACTGAAGCTTTCTTT | CASSLSGVNTEAFF
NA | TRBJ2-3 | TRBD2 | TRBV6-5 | TGTGCCAGCAGTTACACTAGCGGGAGCGCAGATACGCAGTATTTT | CASSYTSGSADTQYF
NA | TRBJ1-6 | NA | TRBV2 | TGTGCCACTCAGCAGGGTAGGAGTAATTCACCCCTCCACTTT | CATQQGRSNSPLHF
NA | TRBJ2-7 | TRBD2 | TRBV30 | TGTGCCTGGAGACTAGCGGGAGTCGGGGAGCAGTACTTC | CAWRLAGVGEQYF
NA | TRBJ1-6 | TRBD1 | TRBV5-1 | TGCGCCAGCAGCTACCTAACTCCAAGTCCAGGGGGCAATAATTCACCCCTCCACTTT | CASSYLTPSPGGNNSPLHF
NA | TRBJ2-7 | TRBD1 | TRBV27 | TGTGCCAGCAGTTTAGGGGACAGGGCCTACGAGCAGTACTTC | CASSLGDRAYEQYF
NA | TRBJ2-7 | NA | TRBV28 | TGTGCCAGCAGTAGGTCCCAGGGGATGGGAGAGCAGTACTTC | CASSRSQGMGEQYF
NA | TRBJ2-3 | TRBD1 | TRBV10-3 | TGTGCCATCAGGCCCAGGGGGAACACAGATACGCAGTATTTT | CAIRPRGNTDTQYF
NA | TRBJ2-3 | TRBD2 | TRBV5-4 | TGTGCCAGCAGCTTTCTTCTAGCGGGAGGGGCAGATACGCAGTATTTT | CASSFLLAGGADTQYF
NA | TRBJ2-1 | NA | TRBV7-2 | TGTGCCAGCAGCTTAAGCGGAACCATTTACAATGAGCAGTTCTTC | CASSLSGTIYNEQFF
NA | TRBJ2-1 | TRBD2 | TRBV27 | TGTGCCAGCAGCCGCCCGGGGGGGTCCTACAATGAGCAGTTCTTC | CASSRPGGSYNEQFF
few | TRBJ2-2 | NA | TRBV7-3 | TGTGCCAGCAGCCCACTAGGCACCGGGGAGCTGTTTTTT | CASSPLGTGELFF
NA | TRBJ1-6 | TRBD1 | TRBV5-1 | TGCGCCAGCAGCCCCGTCGAGACAGGGGCACCCCTCCACTTT | CASSPVETGAPLHF
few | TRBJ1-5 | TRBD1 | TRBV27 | TGTGCCAGCAGTCGGGACAGGGATCAGCCCCAGCATTTT | CASSRDRDQPQHF
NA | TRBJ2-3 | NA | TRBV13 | TGTGCCAGCAGCGTAAGACTAGATGAAGATACGCAGTATTTT | CASSVRLDEDTQYF
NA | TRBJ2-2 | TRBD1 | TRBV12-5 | TGTGCTAGTGGTTTGGACCGGGACAGGGGAAGCACCGGGGAGCTGTTTTTT | CASGLDRDRGSTGELFF
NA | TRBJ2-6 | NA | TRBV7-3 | TGTGCCAGCAGCTTAACGGGGAGTCGGAACTCTGGGGCCAACGTCCTGACTTTC | CASSLTGSRNSGANVLTF
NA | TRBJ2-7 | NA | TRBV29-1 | TGCAGCGTGACTAGTGGGTCCTACGAGCAGTACTTC | CSVTSGSYEQYF
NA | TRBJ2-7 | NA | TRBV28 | TGTGCCAGCACCCCGGGTCGGGTGCGGCAGTACTTC | CASTPGRVRQYF
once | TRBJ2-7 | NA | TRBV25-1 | TGTGCCAGCAGTGAATCGACAGGGAGGTACGAGCAGTACTTC | CASSESTGRYEQYF
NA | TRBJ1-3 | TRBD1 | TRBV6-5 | TGTGCCAGCAGTACCGGACAGGGGTTCGACACCATATATTTT | CASSTGQGFDTIYF
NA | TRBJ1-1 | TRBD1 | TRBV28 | TGTGCCAGCAGCTACCGGACAGGTCACCGGCGGGTTAGCACTGAAGCTTTCTTT | CASSYRTGHRRVSTEAFF
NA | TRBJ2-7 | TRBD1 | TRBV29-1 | TGCAGCGTTGGGACAGGAGACGAGCAGTACTTC | CSVGTGDEQYF
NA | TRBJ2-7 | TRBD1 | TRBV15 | TGTGCCACCAGCAGACCGTACGGACAGGGGTTAAGTGACTTC | CATSRPYGQGLSDF